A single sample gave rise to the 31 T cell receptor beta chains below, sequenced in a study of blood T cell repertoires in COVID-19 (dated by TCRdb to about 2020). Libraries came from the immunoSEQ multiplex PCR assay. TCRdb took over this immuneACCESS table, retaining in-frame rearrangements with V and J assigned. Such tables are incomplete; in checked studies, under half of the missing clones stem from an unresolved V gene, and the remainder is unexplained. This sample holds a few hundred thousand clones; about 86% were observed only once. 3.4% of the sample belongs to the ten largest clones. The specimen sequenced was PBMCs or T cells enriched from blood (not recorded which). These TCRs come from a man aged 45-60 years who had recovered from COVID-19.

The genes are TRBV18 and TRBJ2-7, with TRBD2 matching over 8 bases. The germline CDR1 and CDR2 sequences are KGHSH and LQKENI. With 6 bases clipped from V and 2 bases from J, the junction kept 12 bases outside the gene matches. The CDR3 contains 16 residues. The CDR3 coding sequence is TGTGCCAGCTCCTTTAAAGCAGCGGGAGCTCCCTACGAGCAGTACTTC. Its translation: CASSFKAAGAPYEQYF.

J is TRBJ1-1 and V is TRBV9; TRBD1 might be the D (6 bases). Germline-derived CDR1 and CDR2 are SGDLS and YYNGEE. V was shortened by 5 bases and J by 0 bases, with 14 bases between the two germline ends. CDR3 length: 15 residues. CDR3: CASSKRTGLNTEAFF. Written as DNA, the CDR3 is TGTGCCAGCAGTAAGAGAACAGGGCTGAACACTGAAGCTTTCTTT.

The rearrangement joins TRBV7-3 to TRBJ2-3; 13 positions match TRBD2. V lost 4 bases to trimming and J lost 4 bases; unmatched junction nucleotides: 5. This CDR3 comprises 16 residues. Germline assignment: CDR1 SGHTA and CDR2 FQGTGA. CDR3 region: CASSSGLAGASDTQYF. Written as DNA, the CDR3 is TGTGCCAGCAGCTCAGGACTAGCGGGAGCATCAGATACGCAGTATTTT.

The CDR3 coding sequence is TGTGCCAGCAGCCTACAGGGGGCATCAACTGGAAACACCATATATTTT. This codes for CASSLQGASTGNTIYF. V gene TRBV3-1 (or the pseudogene TRBV3-2) combines with J gene TRBJ1-3, with 9 bases matching TRBD1. The V and J ends lost 4 bases and 2 bases, in that order; junction bases with no gene match: 6. CDR1 and CDR2 from the germline V gene are LGHDT and YNNKEL (reference sequence). The CDR3 runs to 16 residues.

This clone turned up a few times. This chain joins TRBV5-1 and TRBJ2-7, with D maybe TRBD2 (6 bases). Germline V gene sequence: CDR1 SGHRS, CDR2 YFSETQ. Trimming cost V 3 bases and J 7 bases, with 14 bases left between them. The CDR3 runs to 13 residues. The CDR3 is CASSSTSSGEQYF. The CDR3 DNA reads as TGCGCCAGCAGCTCGACTAGTTCGGGGGAGCAGTACTTC.

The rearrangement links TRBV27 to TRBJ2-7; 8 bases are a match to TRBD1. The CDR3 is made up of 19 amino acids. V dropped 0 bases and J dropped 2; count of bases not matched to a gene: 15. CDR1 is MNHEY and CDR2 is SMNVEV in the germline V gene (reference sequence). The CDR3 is CASSLSSGPRDRRTYEQYF. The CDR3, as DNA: TGTGCCAGCAGTTTATCGTCTGGGCCCCGGGACAGGCGAACCTACGAGCAGTACTTC.

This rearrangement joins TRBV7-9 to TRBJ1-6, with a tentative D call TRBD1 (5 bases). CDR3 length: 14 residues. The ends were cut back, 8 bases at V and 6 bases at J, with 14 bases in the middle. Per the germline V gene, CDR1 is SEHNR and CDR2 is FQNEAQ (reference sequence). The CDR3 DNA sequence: TGTGCCAGCGGACGCGTGGGGGGTAATTCACCCCTCCACTTT. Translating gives CASGRVGGNSPLHF.

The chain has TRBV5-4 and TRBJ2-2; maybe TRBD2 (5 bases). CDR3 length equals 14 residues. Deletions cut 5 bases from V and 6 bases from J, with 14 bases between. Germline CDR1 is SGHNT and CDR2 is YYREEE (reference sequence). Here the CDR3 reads CASSSEVGSGELFF. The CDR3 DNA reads TGTGCCAGCAGTAGCGAGGTGGGATCCGGGGAGCTGTTTTTT.

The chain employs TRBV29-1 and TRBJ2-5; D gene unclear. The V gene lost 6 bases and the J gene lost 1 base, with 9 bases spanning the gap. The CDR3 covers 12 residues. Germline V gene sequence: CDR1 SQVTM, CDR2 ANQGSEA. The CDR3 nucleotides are TGCAGCGTGGCCGGGTTCCAAGAGACCCAGTACTTC. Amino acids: CSVAGFQETQYF.

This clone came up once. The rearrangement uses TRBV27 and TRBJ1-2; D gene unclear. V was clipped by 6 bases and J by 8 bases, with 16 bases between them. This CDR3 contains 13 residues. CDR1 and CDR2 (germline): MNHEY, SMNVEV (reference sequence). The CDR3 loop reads CASRPEGVIGYTF. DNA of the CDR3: TGTGCCAGCAGGCCCGAGGGTGTTATAGGCTACACCTTC.

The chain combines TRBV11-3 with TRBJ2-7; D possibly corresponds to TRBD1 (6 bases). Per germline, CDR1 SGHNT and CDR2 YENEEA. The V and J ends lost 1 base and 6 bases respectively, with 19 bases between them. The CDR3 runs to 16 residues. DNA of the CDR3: TGTGCCAGCAGCTTAGTTAGGACAGTCCCTCTATGCGAGCAGTACTTC. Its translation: CASSLVRTVPLCEQYF.

CDR3 coding DNA: TGTGCCAGCAGCTCGACAGCAGGGGGGAACTACGAGCAGTACTTC. It is translated as CASSSTAGGNYEQYF. J is TRBJ2-7 and V is TRBV7-2; TRBD1 might be the D (7 bases). The CDR3 loop spans 15 amino acids. Between the trimmed V and J ends, which lost 4 bases and 3 bases, there was a span of 16 bases. Germline V gene data show CDR1 as SGHTA and CDR2 as FQGNSA.

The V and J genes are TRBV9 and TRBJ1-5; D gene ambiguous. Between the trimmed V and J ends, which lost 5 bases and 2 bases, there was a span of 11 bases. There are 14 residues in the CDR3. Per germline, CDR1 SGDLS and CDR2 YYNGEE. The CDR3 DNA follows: TGTGCCAGCAGTGAACACACAGGCAATCAGCCCCAGCATTTT. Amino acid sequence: CASSEHTGNQPQHF.

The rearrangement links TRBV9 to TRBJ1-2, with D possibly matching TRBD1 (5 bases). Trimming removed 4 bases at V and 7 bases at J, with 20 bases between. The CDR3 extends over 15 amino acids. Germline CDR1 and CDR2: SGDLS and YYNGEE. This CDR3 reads CASSPTPQGIAGYTF. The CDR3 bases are TGTGCCAGCAGCCCCACCCCGCAGGGAATAGCTGGCTACACCTTC. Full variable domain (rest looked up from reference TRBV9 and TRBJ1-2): DSGVTQTPKHLITATGQRVTLRCSPRSGDLSVYWYQQSLDQGLQFLIQYYNGEERAKGNILERFSAQQFPDLHSELNLSSLELGDSALYFCASSPTPQGIAGYTFGSGTRLTVV.

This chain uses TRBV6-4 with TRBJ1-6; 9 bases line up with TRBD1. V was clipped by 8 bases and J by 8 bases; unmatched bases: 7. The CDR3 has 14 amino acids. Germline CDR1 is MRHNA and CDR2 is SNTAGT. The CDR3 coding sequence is TGTGCCAGCCAACAGACAGGGGGATATTCACCCCTCCACTTT. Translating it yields CASQQTGGYSPLHF.

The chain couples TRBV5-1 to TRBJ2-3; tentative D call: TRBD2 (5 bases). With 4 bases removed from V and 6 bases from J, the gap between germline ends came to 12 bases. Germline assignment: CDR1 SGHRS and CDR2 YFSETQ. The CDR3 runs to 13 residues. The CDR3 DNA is TGCGCCAGCAGCCGACCCGGCGGGGATACGCAGTATTTT. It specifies CASSRPGGDTQYF.

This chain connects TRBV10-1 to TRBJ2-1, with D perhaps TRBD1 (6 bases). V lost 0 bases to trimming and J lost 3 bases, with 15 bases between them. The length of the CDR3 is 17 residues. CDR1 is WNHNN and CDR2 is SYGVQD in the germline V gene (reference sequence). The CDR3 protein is CASSESRQATNYNEQFF. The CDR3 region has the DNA TGCGCCAGCAGTGAGTCAAGACAGGCCACGAACTACAATGAGCAGTTCTTC.

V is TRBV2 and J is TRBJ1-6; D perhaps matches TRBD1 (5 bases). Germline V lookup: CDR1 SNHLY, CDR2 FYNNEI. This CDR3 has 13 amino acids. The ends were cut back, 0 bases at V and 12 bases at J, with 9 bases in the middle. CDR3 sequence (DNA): TGTGCCAGCAGTGAAGCGCGGGGGGGACCCCTCCACTTT. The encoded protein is CASSEARGGPLHF.

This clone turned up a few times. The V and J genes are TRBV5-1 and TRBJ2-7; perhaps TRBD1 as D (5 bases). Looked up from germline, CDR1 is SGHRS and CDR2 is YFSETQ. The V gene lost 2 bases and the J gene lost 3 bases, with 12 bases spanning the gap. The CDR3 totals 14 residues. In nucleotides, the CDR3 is TGCGCCAGCAGCTTTAGGGGCAGATACTACGAGCAGTACTTC. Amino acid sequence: CASSFRGRYYEQYF.

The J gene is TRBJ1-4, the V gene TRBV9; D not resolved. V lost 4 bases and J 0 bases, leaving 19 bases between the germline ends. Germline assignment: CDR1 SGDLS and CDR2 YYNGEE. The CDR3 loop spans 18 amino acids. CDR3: CASSPRGRVRTTNEKLFF. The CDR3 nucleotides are TGTGCCAGCAGCCCCCGGGGTCGAGTTAGAACAACTAATGAAAAACTGTTTTTT.

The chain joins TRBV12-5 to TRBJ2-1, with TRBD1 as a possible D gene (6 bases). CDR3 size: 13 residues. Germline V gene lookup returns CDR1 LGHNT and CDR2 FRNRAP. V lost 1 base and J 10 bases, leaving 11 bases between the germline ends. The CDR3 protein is CASGLASGTEQFF. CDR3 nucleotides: TGTGCTAGTGGTTTGGCCTCCGGGACAGAGCAGTTCTTC. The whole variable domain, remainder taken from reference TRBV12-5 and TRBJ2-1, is DARVTQTPRHKVTEMGQEVTMRCQPILGHNTVFWYRQTMMQGLELLAYFRNRAPLDDSGMPKDRFSAEMPDATLATLKIQPSEPRDSAVYFCASGLASGTEQFFGPGTRLTVL.

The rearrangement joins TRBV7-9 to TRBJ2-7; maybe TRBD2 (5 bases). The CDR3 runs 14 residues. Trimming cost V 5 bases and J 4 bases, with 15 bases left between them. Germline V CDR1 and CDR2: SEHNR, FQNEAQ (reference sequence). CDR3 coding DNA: TGTGCCAGCAGCACCGCCCGGGGTAGGTACGAGCAGTACTTC. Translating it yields CASSTARGRYEQYF.

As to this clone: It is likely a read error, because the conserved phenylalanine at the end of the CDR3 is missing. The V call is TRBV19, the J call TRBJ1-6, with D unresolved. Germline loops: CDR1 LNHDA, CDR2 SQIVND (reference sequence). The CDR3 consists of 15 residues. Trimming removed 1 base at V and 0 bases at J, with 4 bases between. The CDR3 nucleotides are TGTGCCAGTAGTATAGGGGGCTCCTATAATTCACCCCTCCACCTT. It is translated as CASSIGGSYNSPLHL.

This CDR3 is CASRGVGSNQPQHF. The CDR3 nucleotides are TGTGCCAGCAGGGGAGTGGGAAGCAATCAGCCCCAGCATTTT. The chain links TRBV5-8 to TRBJ1-5; D not resolved. The CDR3 has 14 residues. CDR1 is SGHTS and CDR2 is YDEGEE in the germline V gene. V lost 5 bases, J lost 1 base, and 10 bases lay in between.

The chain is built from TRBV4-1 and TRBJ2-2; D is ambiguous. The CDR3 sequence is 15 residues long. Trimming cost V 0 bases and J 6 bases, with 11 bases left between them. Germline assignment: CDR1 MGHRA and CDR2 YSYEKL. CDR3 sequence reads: CASSQDGSHAGELFF. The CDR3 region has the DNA TGCGCCAGCAGCCAAGACGGTAGTCACGCCGGGGAGCTGTTTTTT.

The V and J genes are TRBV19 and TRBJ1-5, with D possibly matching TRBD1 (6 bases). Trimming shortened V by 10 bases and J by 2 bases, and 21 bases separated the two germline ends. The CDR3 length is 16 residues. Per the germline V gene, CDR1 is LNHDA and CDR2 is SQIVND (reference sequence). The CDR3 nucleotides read TGTGCCATCTCTATACCAGGGGCGCAGGGCAATCAGCCCCAGCATTTT. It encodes CAISIPGAQGNQPQHF.

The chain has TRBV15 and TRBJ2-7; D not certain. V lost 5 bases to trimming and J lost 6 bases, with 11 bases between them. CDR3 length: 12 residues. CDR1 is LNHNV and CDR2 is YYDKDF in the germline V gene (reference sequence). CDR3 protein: CATSPSGLEQYF. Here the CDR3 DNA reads TGTGCCACCAGCCCCTCGGGTCTCGAGCAGTACTTC. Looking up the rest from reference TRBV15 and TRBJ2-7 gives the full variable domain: DAMVIQNPRYQVTQFGKPVTLSCSQTLNHNVMYWYQQKSSQAPKLLFHYYDKDFNNEADTPDNFQSRRPNTSFCFLDIRSPGLGDTAMYLCATSPSGLEQYFGPGTRLTVT.

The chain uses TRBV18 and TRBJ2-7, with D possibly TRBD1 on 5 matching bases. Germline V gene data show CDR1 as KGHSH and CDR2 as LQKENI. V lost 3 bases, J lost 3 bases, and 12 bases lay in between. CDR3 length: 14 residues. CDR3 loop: CASSPNVQGYEQYF. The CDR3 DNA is TGTGCCAGCTCACCGAATGTCCAGGGCTACGAGCAGTACTTC.

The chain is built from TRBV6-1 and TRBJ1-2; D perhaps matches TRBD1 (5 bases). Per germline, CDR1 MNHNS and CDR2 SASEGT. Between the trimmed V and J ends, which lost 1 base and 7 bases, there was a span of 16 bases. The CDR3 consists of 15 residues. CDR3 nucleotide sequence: TGTGCCAGCAGTGAAGGCCGGGGGATGTTCGGTGGCTACACCTTC. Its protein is CASSEGRGMFGGYTF.

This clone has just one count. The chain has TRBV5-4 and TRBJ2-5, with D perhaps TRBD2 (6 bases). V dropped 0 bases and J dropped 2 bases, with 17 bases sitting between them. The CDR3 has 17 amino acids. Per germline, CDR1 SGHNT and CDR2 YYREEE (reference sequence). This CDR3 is CASSLGRGPYEQETQYF. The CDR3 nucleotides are TGTGCCAGCAGCTTGGGGAGGGGACCGTACGAACAAGAGACCCAGTACTTC.

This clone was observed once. CDR3 sequence (DNA): TGTGCCTGGAGTGGGCAGGGGGACGGAGCTTTCTTT. Translated, it gives CAWSGQGDGAFF. The rearrangement uses TRBV30 and TRBJ1-1; 7 bases are a match to TRBD1. This CDR3 comprises 12 residues. The trim removed 1 base at V and 10 bases at J, leaving 6 bases unmatched. Per the germline V gene, CDR1 is GTSNPN and CDR2 is SVGIG (reference sequence). Filled out from reference TRBV30 and TRBJ1-1, the complete variable domain reads SQTIHQWPATLVQPVGSPLSLECTVEGTSNPNLYWYRQAAGRGLQLLFYSVGIGQISSEVPQNLSASRPQDRQFILSSKKLLLSDSGFYLCAWSGQGDGAFFGQGTRLTVV.